The 24 T cell receptor beta chains below come from one sample, sequenced in a study of identifying expanded T cells in peripheral blood. TCRdb's table, derived via immunoSEQ multiplex PCR, lists solely in-frame clones and lacks some. The sample includes 85,000 to 100,000 clones, about 91% of them seen just once. The sequencing sample was made of blood. The receptors shown here come from a person between 18 and 75 years old in good health.

V and J are TRBV15 and TRBJ1-1; perhaps TRBD1 as D (5 bases). The V end was cut by 0 bases, the J end by 4 bases, with 9 bases between. CDR1 and CDR2 from the germline V gene are LNHNV and YYDKDF (reference sequence). This CDR3 spans 14 amino acids. This CDR3 reads CATSRDQGSTEAFF. CDR3 sequence (DNA): TGTGCCACCAGCAGAGATCAGGGAAGCACTGAAGCTTTCTTT.

The chain has TRBV5-4 and TRBJ2-2; 8 bases map to TRBD1. The CDR3 extends over 14 amino acids. With V trimmed by 1 base and J by 4 bases, 0 bases remained unmatched. Germline values: CDR1 SGHNT, CDR2 YYREEE (reference sequence). The CDR3 nucleotides read TGTGCCAGCAGCTTGACAGGGGGCACCGGGGAGCTGTTTTTT. Translating gives CASSLTGGTGELFF.

This chain links TRBV7-8 with TRBJ1-4; a possible D gene is TRBD1 (5 bases). Trimming removed 1 base from V and 8 bases from J, with 11 bases in between. Germline values: CDR1 SGHVS, CDR2 FQNEAQ. The CDR3 sequence is 14 residues long. The CDR3 region has the DNA TGTGCCAGCAGCTTAGGGAGGGGAGACGAAAAACTGTTTTTT. It specifies CASSLGRGDEKLFF.

The V call is TRBV4-1, the J call TRBJ1-4; TRBD1 matches 8 bases. CDR1 is MGHRA and CDR2 is YSYEKL in the germline V gene. There are 16 residues in the CDR3. Trimming removed 4 bases from V and 1 base from J; junction bases left unmatched: 5. DNA of the CDR3: TGCGCCAGCAGCCTTACAGGGGGGGGAACTAATGAAAAACTGTTTTTT. Its protein is CASSLTGGGTNEKLFF.

Here the CDR3 reads CASHKPATGNYGYTF. CDR3 sequence (DNA): TGTGCCAGCCATAAACCCGCGACAGGGAACTATGGCTACACCTTC. This chain joins TRBV28 and TRBJ1-2; 7 nucleotides match TRBD1. This CDR3 region has 15 residues. The V gene's germline CDR1 is MDHEN and CDR2 SYDVKM. The V gene end was trimmed by 8 bases and the J gene end by 2 bases; junction bases not matched to a gene: 11.

The gene calls are TRBV6-5 and TRBJ1-6, with TRBD1 as a possible D gene (6 bases). V lost 6 bases to trimming and J lost 3 bases, with 9 bases between them. The CDR3 is 14 residues long. From germline, CDR1 is MNHEY and CDR2 SVGAGI. DNA for the CDR3: TGTGCCAGCAGGGGGGGGCTCTATAATTCACCCCTCCACTTT. This gives the protein CASRGGLYNSPLHF.

The V call is TRBV5-4, the J call TRBJ1-2; D is unresolved. The germline V and J ends were trimmed by 0 bases and 6 bases, with 12 bases remaining between them. CDR3 length: 14 amino acids. CDR1 is SGHNT, CDR2 YYREEE, per germline (reference sequence). CDR3 DNA sequence: TGTGCCAGCAGCTTGGCGGGGTCGGCTCATGGCTACACCTTC. This translates into CASSLAGSAHGYTF.

The chain links TRBV28 to TRBJ1-2; D call uncertain. V was clipped by 6 bases and J by 6 bases, with 20 bases between them. The CDR3 is made up of 15 amino acids. Germline loops: CDR1 MDHEN, CDR2 SYDVKM. CDR3 DNA: TGTGCCAGCAGGCATAGGGCCGGCCGCTTAGATGGCTACACCTTC. This encodes CASRHRAGRLDGYTF.

This clone has a single count. V gene TRBV6-6 combines with J gene TRBJ2-1, with D uncertain. Germline CDR1 reads MNHNY; CDR2 reads SVGAGI (reference sequence). V shed 0 bases and J shed 0 bases, with 9 bases lying between them. The CDR3 consists of 16 residues. As DNA, the CDR3 is TGTGCCAGCAGTTACTCGGGCGTAAGCTCCTACAATGAGCAGTTCTTC. Protein product: CASSYSGVSSYNEQFF.

The chain joins TRBV4-2 to TRBJ1-1, with D possibly matching TRBD1 (6 bases). Germline values: CDR1 LGHNA, CDR2 YNFKEQ. Trimming cost V 0 bases and J 6 bases, with 14 bases left between them. The CDR3 is 15 amino acids. This chain's CDR3 is CASSQERGTSAEAFF. The CDR3 DNA is TGTGCCAGCAGCCAAGAGAGGGGGACGTCTGCTGAAGCTTTCTTT.

This clone was detected only a few times. V gene TRBV4-3 combines with J gene TRBJ2-7; perhaps D is TRBD1 or TRBD2 (5 bases each). The CDR3 is 13 amino acids. With 1 base removed from V and 5 bases from J, the gap between germline ends came to 9 bases. Looked up from germline, CDR1 is LGHNA and CDR2 is YSLEER. Here the CDR3 reads CASSQGGDHEQYF. The DNA of the CDR3 is TGCGCCAGCAGCCAAGGTGGGGACCACGAGCAGTACTTC.

The V gene is TRBV28, the J gene TRBJ2-3; D is ambiguous. CDR3 length equals 13 residues. The ends were cut back, 5 bases at V and 1 base at J, with 7 bases in the middle. Germline assignment: CDR1 MDHEN and CDR2 SYDVKM. In nucleotides, the CDR3 is TGTGCCAGCAGTACGAGCGGCACAGATACGCAGTATTTT. Its protein is CASSTSGTDTQYF.

The chain has TRBV7-8 and TRBJ2-7; D perhaps matches TRBD2 (6 bases). The length of the CDR3 is 14 residues. Trimming stripped 4 bases from V and 7 bases from J, with 17 bases between. Germline V gene sequence: CDR1 SGHVS, CDR2 FQNEAQ. The CDR3 DNA is TGTGCCAGCAGCTACCTAGACGGGACTGGGGAGCAGTACTTC. Its protein is CASSYLDGTGEQYF.

The V and J genes are TRBV6-1 and TRBJ2-5; maybe TRBD2 (5 bases). Germline CDR1 MNHNS, CDR2 SASEGT. The CDR3 is made up of 14 amino acids. Trimming pared 5 bases from V and 5 bases from J, leaving 15 bases between. The CDR3 reads CASSLRGSYETQYF. The CDR3 nucleotides read TGTGCCAGCAGTTTACGAGGGAGCTATGAGACCCAGTACTTC.

In DNA, the CDR3 is TGTGCCAGCAAATTAGGGTTGAACACTGAAGCTTTCTTT. Protein: CASKLGLNTEAFF. V gene TRBV14 combines with J gene TRBJ1-1, with D uncertain. The CDR3 totals 13 residues. Germline loops: CDR1 SGHDN, CDR2 FVKESK. The V and J ends lost 7 bases and 0 bases respectively, with 9 bases between them.

The gene calls are TRBV5-1 and TRBJ2-7; 9 bases line up with TRBD1. The trim removed 4 bases at V and 11 bases at J, leaving 10 bases unmatched. The length of the CDR3 is 13 residues. Germline CDR1 SGHRS, CDR2 YFSETQ. In DNA form, the CDR3 reads TGCGCCAGCAGCCCCCGGGACAGGGTGGTGGAGTACTTC. It is translated as CASSPRDRVVEYF.

The chain couples TRBV29-1 to TRBJ1-2; no reliable D call. Germline lookup yields CDR1 SQVTM and CDR2 ANQGSEA. With 7 bases removed from V and 8 bases from J, the gap between germline ends came to 14 bases. CDR3 length equals 11 residues. The CDR3 bases are TGCAGCGAAGACTCCGCCTCGGGCTACACCTTC. This translates into CSEDSASGYTF. Combining the CDR3 with reference TRBV29-1 and TRBJ1-2 gives the whole variable domain SAVISQKPSRDICQRGTSLTIQCQVDSQVTMMFWYRQQPGQSLTLIATANQGSEATYESGFVIDKFPISRPNLTFSTLTVSNMSPEDSSIYLCSEDSASGYTFGSGTRLTVV.

The V gene is TRBV19, the J gene TRBJ2-7; D is perhaps TRBD2 (5 bases). This CDR3 is built from 14 residues. The V gene lost 2 bases and the J gene lost 1 base, with 9 bases spanning the gap. Germline CDR1 LNHDA, CDR2 SQIVND (reference sequence). CDR3 region: CASSISGRSYEQYF. As DNA, the CDR3 is TGTGCCAGTAGTATATCTGGGAGATCCTACGAGCAGTACTTC.

The chain is built from TRBV10-1 and TRBJ2-7; 7 bases are a match to TRBD1. The CDR3 sequence is 16 residues long. Looked up from germline, CDR1 is WNHNN and CDR2 is SYGVQD (reference sequence). V was pared by 0 bases and J by 4 bases, with 9 bases of the junction left unmatched. The CDR3 DNA reads as TGCGCCAGCAGTGAGTCGAAGGGGGCAGGGGAGTACGAGCAGTACTTC. Amino acid sequence: CASSESKGAGEYEQYF.

This chain links TRBV28 with TRBJ2-3, with 12 bases that match TRBD2. V shed 4 bases, J shed 2 bases, and the junction held 7 bases outside the gene matches. This CDR3 spans 17 amino acids. Germline loops: CDR1 MDHEN, CDR2 SYDVKM. The CDR3 DNA sequence: TGTGCCAGCAGTTCTCTCGGACTAGCGGGATTCACAGATACGCAGTATTTT. This encodes CASSSLGLAGFTDTQYF.

The rearrangement uses TRBV28 and TRBJ1-5; D ambiguous. V shed 3 bases and J shed 1 base, with 7 bases lying between them. The germline CDR1 and CDR2 sequences are MDHEN and SYDVKM. The CDR3 covers 14 residues. The CDR3 sequence is CASSFMGSNQPQHF. The DNA for the CDR3 is TGTGCCAGCAGTTTTATGGGAAGCAATCAGCCCCAGCATTTT.

The V and J genes are TRBV19 and TRBJ1-5; D ambiguous. The length of the CDR3 is 17 residues. V shed 3 bases and J shed 3 bases, with 18 bases lying between them. Germline V lookup: CDR1 LNHDA, CDR2 SQIVND (reference sequence). The CDR3: CASSIQVAARNNQPQHF. The DNA for the CDR3 is TGTGCCAGTAGTATTCAGGTGGCAGCAAGGAACAATCAGCCCCAGCATTTT.

The rearrangement links TRBV9 to TRBJ2-3; D perhaps matches TRBD2 (5 bases). V lost 4 bases to trimming and J lost 4 bases, with 25 bases between them. Germline V gives CDR1 SGDLS, CDR2 YYNGEE. The CDR3 has 18 amino acids. This CDR3 reads CASSPRIRPSFGADTQYF. CDR3 bases: TGTGCCAGCAGCCCTCGTATCCGACCTAGCTTCGGGGCAGATACGCAGTATTTT.

The chain recombines TRBV27 with TRBJ1-4; tentative D call: TRBD1 (5 bases). This CDR3 comprises 15 residues. Germline CDR1 and CDR2: MNHEY and SMNVEV (reference sequence). V lost 5 bases to trimming and J lost 6 bases, with 16 bases between them. The CDR3 DNA reads as TGTGCCAGCAGTACCCGGGGGGGGTTTTATGAAAAACTGTTTTTT. It translates to CASSTRGGFYEKLFF.